Below, 32 T cell receptor beta chains from the same sample are listed, as sequenced in a study of cytomegalovirus exposure and HLA in healthy donors (dated by TCRdb to 2017 to 2019). The library came from the immunoSEQ multiplex PCR assay. For the multiplex PCR, a mixture combining 60 forward primers for TCR Vbeta segments and 13 reverse primers for TCR Jbeta segments was used. TCRdb carries this immuneACCESS record with in-frame sequences only. Its versions omit some clonotypes, under half of them owing to an unresolved V gene in the studies checked, with the rest unexplained. The sample table lists roughly 130,000 clones, about 80% of them with a count of one. The leading ten clones occupy 1% of the sample. The source material was PBMCs. Receptor source: a man aged 35-49 years in good health and CMV-seronegative.

The chain has TRBV5-1 and TRBJ1-4, with 7 bases identical to TRBD1. CDR1 is SGHRS and CDR2 is YFSETQ in the germline V gene. This CDR3 spans 17 amino acids. V was pared by 0 bases and J by 3 bases, with 8 bases of the junction left unmatched. The CDR3 region is CASSLGAGGTANEKLFF. The CDR3 nucleotides read TGCGCCAGCAGCTTGGGGGCAGGGGGGACGGCTAATGAAAAACTGTTTTTT.

This chain links TRBV27 with TRBJ1-4; possibly TRBD1 for D (5 bases). The CDR3 length is 14 residues. The germline V gene has CDR1 MNHEY and CDR2 SMNVEV (reference sequence). Trimming took off 1 base at V and 5 bases at J, with 8 bases between the two ends. In DNA form, the CDR3 reads TGTGCCAGCAGTTTATGGGGCCGGAATGAAAAACTGTTTTTT. Protein: CASSLWGRNEKLFF.

The genes are TRBV5-1 and TRBJ1-1; no reliable D call. CDR3 length equals 14 residues. From germline, CDR1 is SGHRS and CDR2 YFSETQ. Trimming shortened V by 0 bases and J by 4 bases, and 10 bases separated the two germline ends. DNA of the CDR3: TGCGCCAGCAGCTTGGGAGAAGTTGGCACTGAAGCTTTCTTT. This gives the protein CASSLGEVGTEAFF.

The chain couples TRBV2 to TRBJ1-1; TRBD1 is a possible D gene (6 bases). Germline V CDR1 and CDR2: SNHLY, FYNNEI. The CDR3 length is 13 residues. Trimming stripped 6 bases from V and 1 base from J, with 9 bases between. The CDR3 nucleotides are TGTGCCAGCAGCGAGGACAGGAACACTGAAGCTTTCTTT. Amino acid sequence: CASSEDRNTEAFF.

Worth noting for this clone: The sample contains more than one DNA sequence encoding this CDR3. This sequence joins TRBV6-5 and TRBJ2-5; D perhaps matches TRBD1 (6 bases). The CDR3 is 15 amino acids. The germline CDR1 and CDR2 sequences are MNHEY and SVGAGI. The V and J ends lost 8 bases and 1 base respectively, with 17 bases between them. CDR3 nucleotide sequence: TGTGCCAGCTCCCGGTCCGGGACACTCCAAGAGACCCAGTACTTC. Translating gives CASSRSGTLQETQYF.

V usage is TRBV19 and J usage is TRBJ1-5, with 7 bases fitting TRBD1. J was trimmed by 5 bases and V by 6 bases; bases with no gene match: 7. Germline CDR1 is LNHDA and CDR2 is SQIVND (reference sequence). The CDR3 is 14 residues long. The DNA for the CDR3 is TGTGCCAGTAGCACGACAGGGATCGATCAGCCCCAGCATTTT. Translating it yields CASSTTGIDQPQHF.

V is TRBV2 and J is TRBJ2-3; 7 bases line up with TRBD2. Germline V gene lookup returns CDR1 SNHLY and CDR2 FYNNEI. This CDR3 spans 16 amino acids. V shed 4 bases, J shed 0 bases, and the junction held 7 bases outside the gene matches. CDR3 amino acids: CASSGGRELSTDTQYF. CDR3 in DNA: TGTGCCAGCAGTGGAGGGCGGGAGCTTAGCACAGATACGCAGTATTTT.

V and J are TRBV10-3 and TRBJ1-5, with TRBD1 matching over 7 bases. The CDR3 is made up of 13 amino acids. The germline gives CDR1 ENHRY, CDR2 SYGVKD. The V gene end was trimmed by 6 bases and the J gene end by 7 bases; junction bases not matched to a gene: 6. The CDR3: CAISDREGQPQHF. For the CDR3, the DNA is TGTGCCATCAGCGACAGGGAAGGGCAGCCCCAGCATTTT.

This rearrangement joins TRBV5-1 to TRBJ2-5, with D possibly TRBD1 on 6 matching bases. The CDR3 consists of 15 residues. V was trimmed by 6 bases and J by 1 base, leaving 16 bases between them. Per germline, CDR1 SGHRS and CDR2 YFSETQ. CDR3 sequence reads: CASTPPGQTQETQYF. The CDR3 bases are TGCGCCAGCACTCCCCCAGGACAGACCCAAGAGACCCAGTACTTC.

The chain joins TRBV27 to TRBJ2-3; D uncertain. The V gene lost 5 bases and the J gene lost 1 base, with 4 bases spanning the gap. Germline CDR1 MNHEY, CDR2 SMNVEV (reference sequence). The CDR3 is 12 residues long. Here the CDR3 reads CASSHGTDTQYF. The CDR3 DNA reads TGTGCCAGCAGTCATGGCACAGATACGCAGTATTTT.

This sequence joins TRBV19 and TRBJ2-3; 7 bases line up with TRBD2. V was pared by 9 bases and J by 0 bases, with 9 bases of the junction left unmatched. The germline V gene encodes CDR1 LNHDA and CDR2 SQIVND (reference sequence). The CDR3 is 15 amino acids. The CDR3 DNA follows: TGTGCCAGCCAAACCGGGACTATCAGCACAGATACGCAGTATTTT. This sequence encodes CASQTGTISTDTQYF. Using reference TRBV19 and TRBJ2-3 for the parts outside the CDR3, the full variable domain is DGGITQSPKYLFRKEGQNVTLSCEQNLNHDAMYWYRQDPGQGLRLIYYSQIVNDFQKGDIAEGYSVSREKKESFPLTVTSAQKNPTAFYLCASQTGTISTDTQYFGPGTRLTVL.

CDR3 nucleotides: TGCGCCAGCAGCTTGGCCGGCGGGAGCCCAGATACGCAGTATTTT. It is translated as CASSLAGGSPDTQYF. The gene calls are TRBV5-1 and TRBJ2-3; 7 bases match TRBD2. The V and J ends lost 0 bases and 4 bases, in that order; junction bases with no gene match: 5. Looked up from germline, CDR1 is SGHRS and CDR2 is YFSETQ. The CDR3 sequence is 15 residues long.

This sequence joins TRBV2 and TRBJ2-7; 13 bases fit TRBD2. The CDR3 has 14 amino acids. From germline, CDR1 is SNHLY and CDR2 FYNNEI. Unmatched junction bases numbered 2, after V lost 3 bases and J lost 6 bases. The CDR3 nucleotides are TGTGCCAGCAGTGACGGACTAGCGGGGGTCGAGCAGTACTTC. The encoded protein is CASSDGLAGVEQYF.

The CDR3 region is CASSAGSYNQPQHF. CDR3 coding DNA: TGTGCCAGCAGTGCGGGATCCTACAATCAGCCCCAGCATTTT. V gene TRBV2 combines with J gene TRBJ1-5; D not resolved. The V end was cut by 4 bases, the J end by 3 bases, with 10 bases between. Germline lookup yields CDR1 SNHLY and CDR2 FYNNEI. The CDR3 extends over 14 amino acids.

The gene calls are TRBV6-5 and TRBJ2-2; TRBD2 agrees at 7 bases. CDR3 length equals 14 residues. After removal of 7 bases from V and 7 bases from J, the junction contained 9 bases not matched to a gene. The germline V gene has CDR1 MNHEY and CDR2 SVGAGI. The CDR3: CASMGGGTFGELFF. CDR3 sequence (DNA): TGTGCCAGCATGGGCGGGGGAACCTTCGGGGAGCTGTTTTTT.

The chain recombines TRBV30 with TRBJ1-5; perhaps TRBD1 as D (6 bases). Deletions cut 2 bases from V and 1 base from J, with 15 bases between. This CDR3 has 16 residues. Germline CDR1 is GTSNPN and CDR2 is SVGIG (reference sequence). Here the CDR3 reads CAWSKGDLASNQPQHF. CDR3 nucleotides: TGTGCCTGGAGTAAGGGGGACCTGGCCAGCAATCAGCCCCAGCATTTT.

This clone was found a few times. The CDR3 nucleotides read TGTGCCAGCAGTGGGGGGGGCGAATGGCAGCCCCAGCATTTT. Its translation: CASSGGGEWQPQHF. V usage is TRBV6-1 and J usage is TRBJ1-5, with a weak D call TRBD1 (6 bases). CDR1 and CDR2 from the germline V gene are MNHNS and SASEGT. The V end was cut by 4 bases, the J end by 7 bases, with 14 bases between. CDR3 size: 14 residues.

J is TRBJ1-6 and V is TRBV19; D gene unclear. This CDR3 has 16 residues. Per the germline V gene, CDR1 is LNHDA and CDR2 is SQIVND (reference sequence). Trimming stripped 5 bases from V and 9 bases from J, with 20 bases between. Here the CDR3 reads CASSAGQVGSGSPLHF. The DNA of the CDR3 is TGTGCCAGTAGTGCTGGGCAGGTTGGGAGTGGTTCACCCCTCCACTTT.

V is TRBV28 and J is TRBJ1-6, with TRBD1 identical over 8 bases. Trimming removed 3 bases from V and 0 bases from J; junction bases left unmatched: 7. The germline V gene has CDR1 MDHEN and CDR2 SYDVKM. The CDR3 has 18 amino acids. This chain's CDR3 is CASSFRTGRSSYNSPLHF. CDR3 bases: TGTGCCAGCAGTTTTCGGACAGGGAGGAGCTCCTATAATTCACCCCTCCACTTT.

The count of this clone is one. The chain recombines TRBV30 with TRBJ1-4, with D unresolved. This CDR3 region has 13 residues. The germline V gene has CDR1 GTSNPN and CDR2 SVGIG (reference sequence). The V gene lost 0 bases and the J gene lost 7 bases, with 9 bases spanning the gap. The CDR3 coding sequence is TGTGCCTGGAGTGTGGGCGCCCCTGAAAAACTGTTTTTT. As protein: CAWSVGAPEKLFF. Supplemented by reference TRBV30 and TRBJ1-4, the full variable domain reads SQTIHQWPATLVQPVGSPLSLECTVEGTSNPNLYWYRQAAGRGLQLLFYSVGIGQISSEVPQNLSASRPQDRQFILSSKKLLLSDSGFYLCAWSVGAPEKLFFGSGTQLSVL.

The rearrangement joins TRBV2 to TRBJ2-7; D is uncertain. Trimming took off 3 bases at V and 4 bases at J, with 10 bases between the two ends. Germline lookup yields CDR1 SNHLY and CDR2 FYNNEI. The CDR3 runs to 13 residues. CDR3 bases: TGTGCCAGCAGTGAGGAATGGAGATACGAGCAGTACTTC. As protein: CASSEEWRYEQYF.

The chain joins TRBV15 to TRBJ2-2; tentative D call: TRBD1 (6 bases). In germline, CDR1 is LNHNV, CDR2 YYDKDF (reference sequence). V shed 5 bases and J shed 2 bases, with 18 bases lying between them. The length of the CDR3 is 17 residues. In nucleotides, the CDR3 is TGTGCCACCAGCCCACACTGGGACACCACTAACACCGGGGAGCTGTTTTTT. Protein product: CATSPHWDTTNTGELFF.

The gene calls are TRBV18 and TRBJ1-5; D gene ambiguous. V shed 4 bases and J shed 0 bases, with 4 bases lying between them. There are 13 residues in the CDR3. Germline CDR1 KGHSH, CDR2 LQKENI. The CDR3 bases are TGTGCCAGCTCACTAGATAGCAATCAGCCCCAGCATTTT. It specifies CASSLDSNQPQHF. Variable domain in full (rest from reference TRBV18 and TRBJ1-5): NAGVMQNPRHLVRRRGQEARLRCSPMKGHSHVYWYRQLPEEGLKFMVYLQKENIIDESGMPKERFSAEFPKEGPSILRIQQVVRGDSAAYFCASSLDSNQPQHFGDGTRLSIL.

The rearrangement uses TRBV25-1 and TRBJ2-5; no firm D call. In germline, CDR1 is MGHDK, CDR2 SYGVNS. The CDR3 sequence is 16 residues long. V was pared by 6 bases and J by 3 bases, with 20 bases between. Here the CDR3 DNA reads TGTGCCAGCAGGACTTATACCACGCACCTCAAAGAGACCCAGTACTTC. Its protein is CASRTYTTHLKETQYF.

The chain recombines TRBV15 with TRBJ2-3, with 7 bases fitting TRBD2. The V gene end was trimmed by 1 base and the J gene end by 2 bases; junction bases not matched to a gene: 9. The germline CDR1 and CDR2 sequences are LNHNV and YYDKDF (reference sequence). The CDR3 runs to 17 residues. In nucleotides, the CDR3 is TGTGCCACCAGCAGAGCGATTGGCGGGAGATCCACAGATACGCAGTATTTT. Its translation is CATSRAIGGRSTDTQYF.

J is TRBJ2-1 and V is TRBV7-3; 9 nucleotides match TRBD1. This CDR3 is 14 amino acids long. Per germline, CDR1 SGHTA and CDR2 FQGTGA. V gave up 4 bases and J gave up 9 bases; unmatched junction bases: 7. The CDR3 DNA follows: TGTGCCAGCAGCTCGGGACAGGGCACGCGTGAGCAGTTCTTC. This sequence encodes CASSSGQGTREQFF.

The chain couples TRBV5-4 to TRBJ2-1; perhaps TRBD1 as D (6 bases). There are 15 residues in the CDR3. Germline assignment: CDR1 SGHNT and CDR2 YYREEE (reference sequence). V dropped 4 bases and J dropped 2 bases, with 13 bases sitting between them. The CDR3 protein is CASSAGQGPYNEQFF. The DNA for the CDR3 is TGTGCCAGCAGCGCAGGGCAGGGGCCCTACAATGAGCAGTTCTTC. Supplemented by reference TRBV5-4 and TRBJ2-1, the full variable domain reads ETGVTQSPTHLIKTRGQQVTLRCSSQSGHNTVSWYQQALGQGPQFIFQYYREEENGRGNFPPRFSGLQFPNYSSELNVNALELDDSALYLCASSAGQGPYNEQFFGPGTRLTVL.

The V and J genes are TRBV5-1 and TRBJ1-1, with TRBD1 identical over 9 bases. The junction had 9 bases not matched to a gene; V was cut back by 0 bases and J by 0 bases. This CDR3 region has 18 residues. In germline, CDR1 is SGHRS, CDR2 YFSETQ. The CDR3 sequence is CASSLGLGQGLMNTEAFF. DNA of the CDR3: TGCGCCAGCAGCTTGGGCCTGGGACAGGGATTGATGAACACTGAAGCTTTCTTT.

This clone was seen a handful of times. The V gene is TRBV28, the J gene TRBJ1-4; maybe TRBD1 (5 bases). The CDR3 consists of 14 residues. Trimming left V 4 bases short and J 5 bases short, with 11 bases between. Germline CDR1 and CDR2: MDHEN and SYDVKM. Written as DNA, the CDR3 is TGTGCCAGCAGTTCCCCCGGGGGGAATGAAAAACTGTTTTTT. Its translation: CASSSPGGNEKLFF.

This sequence joins TRBV2 and TRBJ1-4, with D unclear. V lost 1 base, J lost 8 bases, and 11 bases lay in between. Germline assignment: CDR1 SNHLY and CDR2 FYNNEI. This CDR3 spans 14 amino acids. The CDR3 loop is CASSEGQSLEKLFF. The CDR3 DNA reads TGTGCCAGCAGTGAAGGGCAGTCGTTGGAAAAACTGTTTTTT.

V gene TRBV5-1 combines with J gene TRBJ2-3; D is ambiguous. Germline assignment: CDR1 SGHRS and CDR2 YFSETQ. With 4 bases removed from V and 0 bases from J, the gap between germline ends came to 9 bases. The CDR3 spans 14 residues. The CDR3 sequence is CASSPITSTDTQYF. Here the CDR3 DNA reads TGCGCCAGCAGCCCGATCACTAGCACAGATACGCAGTATTTT.

This chain links TRBV7-2 with TRBJ1-5, with 12 bases fitting TRBD1. Trimming at V came to 0 bases and at J to 11 bases, leaving 8 bases not matched to a gene. Germline V gene data show CDR1 as SGHTA and CDR2 as FQGNSA. The CDR3 covers 16 residues. Here the CDR3 reads CASSLAPGQGAVSQHF. The CDR3 DNA is TGTGCCAGCAGCTTAGCGCCGGGACAGGGGGCAGTGTCCCAGCATTTT.